This T cell receptor (beta chain) emerged from a study of T cell repertoires in cytomegalovirus infection. The wider study: It was recently identified HLA-C-restricted and well-studied HLA-B-restricted CMV epitopes that the study used. A matching HLA type, together with CMV infection, was signaled by public TCR beta signatures. Study-wide points: Within the response measured ex vivo, HLA-C-restricted CMV-specific TCR beta clonotypes were dominant. Public TCR beta family frequency separated CMV-and-HLA carriers, including in an independent cohort.

TCRdb redid the calling of the reads with MiXCR, one entry per CDR3 protein. The sample has around 900,000 distinct CDR3 sequences; roughly 30% are singletons. This clonotype was seen a few times. Its cognate antigen is unknown. The germline V gene encodes CDR1 SGHRS and CDR2 YFSETQ. V shed 4 bases, J shed 0 bases, and the junction held 8 bases outside the gene matches. CDR3 size: 16 residues. This rearrangement joins TRBV5-1 to TRBJ1-1, with TRBD1 identical over 8 bases. The input for sequencing was cultured CD8+ T cells from PBMCs, taken from culture after CMV antigen stimulation. The clonotype was recovered from a human donor in good health (CMV status not recorded). Some clones in this sample may be carry-over from other donors' samples. The CDR3 spells CASSPLMDRVNTEAFF. The CDR3 coding sequence is TGCGCCAGCAGCCCCCTGATGGACAGGGTGAACACTGAAGCTTTCTTT.